This TCR beta chain was documented in a study of T cell repertoires in cytomegalovirus infection. Study information: Newly reported HLA-C-restricted and thoroughly characterized HLA-B-restricted CMV epitopes were employed. Both a matching HLA type and CMV infection were indicated by public TCR beta signatures. Findings of the study overall: In two of eight donors, the top clonotype was HLA-C-restricted CMV-specific.

The CDR3 has 11 residues. Trimming cost V 0 bases and J 16 bases; bases outside gene matches: 1. One entry per CDR3 protein results from TCRdb running MiXCR on the reads. This sample carries 300,000 or so distinct CDR3 sequences, approximately 25% of them seen once, and the ten largest clones take 10% to 15%. This clonotype was counted ten times or more. What it binds is unknown. The chain carries TRBV12-3 or TRBV12-4 and TRBJ2-1, with TRBD2 matching over 9 bases. The source of this sequence is a human donor in good health (CMV status not recorded). Some clones in this sample may be carry-over from other donors' samples. Here the sequenced sample was cultured PBMCs, taken from culture after CMV antigen stimulation. CDR3 bases: TGTGCCAGCAGTTTAGCTAGCGGGAGATTCTTC. Translation: CASSLASGRFF.